This TCR beta chain came from a study of blood T cells in healthy people across ages (dated by TCRdb to about 2015). Concerning the study at large: In model experiments, template switching captured roughly one uniquely barcoded TCR beta cDNA molecule for every two T cells. Age-related changes in TCR beta repertoire diversity were measured in the study by deep sequencing normalized with unique cDNA molecular identifiers. The donors were divided into four age groups: young (average around 15 years), middle-aged (around 41), aged (around 67) and long-lived (roughly 82). To avoid experimental bias, donors of different ages were randomly spread across the sequencing lanes. The study analyzed two additional independent replicas of 1 million unique cDNA reads from the same blood draw for two donors, one aged 18 to 30 and one aged 80 or older.

The library relied on 5' RACE. Instrument used: Illumina HiSeq 2500. The second PCR ran for about 6 to 12 cycles and used a J-beta primer mix along with a sample-barcoded 5' primer. A unique molecular identifier was introduced onto each TCR beta cDNA molecule by a template-switch 5' adaptor carrying 12 random nucleotides. At least 2.5 million CDR3-containing paired-end reads were obtained from each sample. All of the RNA was converted into first-strand cDNA using the Mint cDNA synthesis kit, with a TRBC-specific oligonucleotide serving as the primer. After uracil-DNA glycosylase treatment, a first 18-cycle PCR used universal primers M1SS and BC2_uni_R on all cDNA. The paper's processing steps were these. For normalization, 1 million high-quality reads were randomly selected from each sample, with every read carrying a distinct molecular identifier. Reads with shared molecular identifiers were discarded instead of being binned into consensus sequences. MiTCR, run with a Q25 quality threshold and the strictest error-elimination algorithm, handled CDR3 identification, clonotype clustering and error correction. A nonparametric unseen species model with Euler transformation was used to estimate lower-bound total TCR beta diversity. Using fastp trimming at Q25 and MiXCR clonotype assembly, TCRdb reanalyzed the public sequencing data and kept in-frame beta chains. Rows with one shared CDR3 protein collapse into an entry with the most common genes and DNA. TCRdb's processing, not the study's, gives the V and J calls here. This sample comprises some 880,000 distinct CDR3 sequences, about 34% of them detected only once. 13% of the sample goes to the ten largest clones.

Concerning this clonotype: The target of this receptor is not known. No much larger clone exists at a distance of one base, and base qualities are not known.

The 39 donors, aged about 6 to 100 years, were systemically healthy Caucasian individuals from Russia. Ten milliliters of peripheral blood were drawn from each donor into EDTA-treated Vacutainer tubes. Ficoll-Paque density-gradient centrifugation was used to isolate PBMCs, with at least 7 million obtained per sample. Trizol reagent was used to extract total RNA from the PBMCs, yielding at least 6 micrograms per sample. For every donor, flow cytometry on a PBMC aliquot measured the percentage of naive CD45RAhigh/CD27high T cells. The paper as a whole reports these results and caveats: The CMV infection status of donors was not known, potentially confounding age-related changes in expanded clonotypes. The long-lived group showed more naive CD4+ T cells, fewer expanded clones and increased TCR diversity than the aged group, suggesting age selection. As age increased, observed TCR beta diversity per million T cells dropped in a roughly linear way, and a significant reduction was already evident by age around 41. Conclusive comparison of naive and antigen-experienced compartments was prevented by the profiling of bulk unsorted PBMCs. A strong correlation was found between observed TCR beta diversity and the percentage of naive T cells measured by flow cytometry. Estimates of total diversity based on one million sequenced T cells were regarded as lower bounds and as underestimates.

The source is a man between 18 and 29 years old in good health. Sequencing was done on a sample of blood.

This receptor carries the CDR3 CASSGDRGLADTQYF. The DNA sequence reads TGTGCCAGCAGCGGAGACAGGGGTTTAGCAGATACGCAGTATTTT. The chain uses TRBV7-2 and TRBJ2-3; 8 middle bases align to TRBD1. The germline V gene supplies CDR1 SGHTA and CDR2 FQGNSA. The CDR3 runs 15 amino acids, cysteine and phenylalanine included. This entry keeps only the CDR3 DNA: 45 bases, framed from base 1. The germline V and J ends show losses of 5 bases and 4 bases respectively, and no gene match explains 8 bases of the junction.